One sample yielded the 25 T cell receptor beta chains listed below, sequenced in a study of lymphopenia after photon versus proton radiotherapy. Sequencing used immunoSEQ multiplex PCR; TCRdb keeps in-frame clones, though not all of them. In the table there are 15,000 to 20,000 clones, approximately 86% of which are singletons. The sequencing used peripheral blood, collected from a patient treated with proton-based radiotherapy. These receptors all stem from a man between 65 and 80 years old with pancreatic cancer.

This rearrangement joins TRBV13 to TRBJ1-1, with unresolved D. The CDR3 is 12 residues long. In germline, CDR1 is PRHDT, CDR2 FYEKMQ (reference sequence). V was clipped by 5 bases and J by 4 bases, with 8 bases between them. This CDR3 is CASSRQFTEAFF. As DNA, the CDR3 is TGTGCCAGCAGCCGACAATTCACTGAAGCTTTCTTT.

This chain connects TRBV29-1 to TRBJ2-1, with unresolved D. The CDR3 has 12 amino acids. Germline lookup yields CDR1 SQVTM and CDR2 ANQGSEA. V gave up 6 bases and J gave up 5 bases, with 11 bases separating them. CDR3 nucleotides: TGCAGCGTCGAATCGACCAACAATGAGCAGTTCTTC. Its translation is CSVESTNNEQFF.

The gene calls are TRBV5-1 and TRBJ2-1; 13 nucleotides match TRBD2. Germline lookup yields CDR1 SGHRS and CDR2 YFSETQ. The CDR3 is made up of 18 amino acids. The V segment lost 2 bases and the J segment 0 bases; nucleotides outside the gene matches: 5. This chain's CDR3 is CASSFFRTSGGSYNEQFF. CDR3 nucleotide sequence: TGCGCCAGCAGCTTTTTTAGGACTAGCGGGGGCTCCTACAATGAGCAGTTCTTC.

This chain uses TRBV6-6 with TRBJ1-2, with D possibly being TRBD1 (5 bases). The V gene lost 4 bases and the J gene lost 1 base, with 13 bases spanning the gap. Germline V CDR1 and CDR2: MNHNY, SVGAGI (reference sequence). This CDR3 has 15 amino acids. The CDR3 sequence is CASSSTELYNYGYTF. The CDR3 DNA is TGTGCCAGCAGTTCGACAGAGCTGTATAACTATGGCTACACCTTC.

This chain's CDR3 is CASSSRESYGYTF. As DNA, the CDR3 is TGTGCCAGCAGTTCCCGGGAGAGCTATGGCTACACCTTC. The V gene is TRBV6-5, the J gene TRBJ1-2; D gene ambiguous. Germline-derived CDR1 and CDR2 are MNHEY and SVGAGI. The length of the CDR3 is 13 residues. Deletions cut 4 bases from V and 4 bases from J, with 10 bases between.

The chain has TRBV5-1 and TRBJ1-6, with TRBD1 identical over 9 bases. This CDR3 spans 15 amino acids. CDR1 and CDR2 (germline): SGHRS, YFSETQ. V was clipped by 2 bases and J by 14 bases; unmatched bases: 11. CDR3 residues: CASSFGTGRLGALHF. The CDR3 coding sequence is TGCGCCAGCAGCTTCGGGACAGGGAGACTTGGAGCCCTCCACTTT.

The V and J genes are TRBV5-5 and TRBJ2-2; D is uncertain. This CDR3 contains 15 residues. Germline V CDR1 and CDR2: SGHKS, YYEKEE (reference sequence). V was shortened by 0 bases and J by 0 bases, with 6 bases between the two germline ends. As DNA, the CDR3 is TGTGCCAGCAGCTTGGGGTATACGAACACCGGGGAGCTGTTTTTT. Translating it yields CASSLGYTNTGELFF. Filled out from reference TRBV5-5 and TRBJ2-2, the complete variable domain reads DAGVTQSPTHLIKTRGQQVTLRCSPISGHKSVSWYQQVLGQGPQFIFQYYEKEERGRGNFPDRFSARQFPNYSSELNVNALLLGDSALYLCASSLGYTNTGELFFGEGSRLTVL.

The rearrangement links TRBV7-8 to TRBJ2-7; D possibly matches TRBD1 or TRBD2 (5 bases each). CDR3 length equals 15 residues. Between the trimmed V and J ends, which lost 5 bases and 2 bases, there was a span of 16 bases. CDR1 and CDR2 (germline): SGHVS, FQNEAQ. CDR3 sequence reads: CASSPNRDRTYEQYF. The CDR3, as DNA: TGTGCCAGCAGCCCAAATAGGGACCGTACCTACGAGCAGTACTTC.

The genes are TRBV7-6 and TRBJ2-2; 12 bases map to TRBD2. Trimming took 5 bases from V and 6 from J; bases not matched to a gene: 4. This CDR3 has 15 amino acids. CDR1 and CDR2 from the germline V gene are SGHVS and FNYEAQ. The CDR3 nucleotides read TGTGCCAGCAGCACGACTAGCGGGAGTGCCGGGGAGCTGTTTTTT. This translates into CASSTTSGSAGELFF.

The gene calls are TRBV5-8 and TRBJ1-2; D is ambiguous. The CDR3 extends over 11 amino acids. CDR1 and CDR2 from the germline V gene are SGHTS and YDEGEE. Trimming left V 4 bases short and J 5 bases short, with 6 bases between. In DNA form, the CDR3 reads TGTGCCAGCAGCCCTGAGTATGGCTACACCTTC. This codes for CASSPEYGYTF.

This clone was seen more than once but under ten times. The chain combines TRBV7-2 with TRBJ1-5; D uncertain. V dropped 1 base and J dropped 5 bases, with 12 bases sitting between them. The CDR3 consists of 15 residues. The V gene's germline CDR1 is SGHTA and CDR2 FQGNSA. CDR3 nucleotide sequence: TGTGCCAGCAGCTTAGAAGGCGGTTCCTATCAGCCCCAGCATTTT. This sequence encodes CASSLEGGSYQPQHF.

The chain employs TRBV18 and TRBJ1-1; a weak D match, TRBD1 (6 bases). The CDR3 sequence is 13 residues long. CDR1 and CDR2 from the germline V gene are KGHSH and LQKENI. V was trimmed by 5 bases and J by 4 bases, leaving 11 bases between them. This CDR3 reads CASSATGSTEAFF. The CDR3 DNA reads TGTGCCAGCTCAGCCACAGGGAGCACTGAAGCTTTCTTT.

The rearrangement uses TRBV27 and TRBJ1-6; perhaps TRBD1 as D (5 bases). With 3 bases removed from V and 7 bases from J, the gap between germline ends came to 16 bases. Germline V gives CDR1 MNHEY, CDR2 SMNVEV (reference sequence). The CDR3 runs 16 residues. DNA for the CDR3: TGTGCCAGCAGTTTCACTTACGGGGACCTAAATTCACCCCTCCACTTT. As protein: CASSFTYGDLNSPLHF.

V usage is TRBV18 and J usage is TRBJ2-7; D may be TRBD1 or TRBD2 (5 bases each). Trimming removed 3 bases from V and 2 bases from J, with 17 bases in between. The length of the CDR3 is 16 residues. The germline CDR1 and CDR2 sequences are KGHSH and LQKENI. In nucleotides, the CDR3 is TGTGCCAGCTCACCCGATTGGGGGAGAACCACCTACGAGCAGTACTTC. This sequence encodes CASSPDWGRTTYEQYF.

The chain couples TRBV11-2 to TRBJ1-3; 7 nucleotides agree with TRBD1. V was clipped by 4 bases and J by 0 bases; unmatched bases: 6. Germline-derived CDR1 and CDR2 are SGHAT and FQNNGV. This CDR3 has 16 residues. Here the CDR3 DNA reads TGTGCCAGCAGCTCAAATCCAGGGGGCTCTGGAAACACCATATATTTT. Protein: CASSSNPGGSGNTIYF.

The J gene is TRBJ2-7, the V gene TRBV10-3; TRBD1 is a possible D gene (6 bases). Germline V gives CDR1 ENHRY, CDR2 SYGVKD. The CDR3 consists of 14 residues. Between the trimmed V and J ends, which lost 2 bases and 3 bases, there was a span of 11 bases. CDR3 amino acids: CAISEGTRNYEQYF. CDR3 nucleotides: TGTGCCATCAGTGAGGGGACAAGAAACTACGAGCAGTACTTC.

The V and J genes are TRBV11-2 and TRBJ2-3; 10 bases fit TRBD2. This CDR3 region has 17 residues. V was clipped by 0 bases and J by 2 bases; unmatched bases: 5. Germline CDR1 SGHAT, CDR2 FQNNGV. The CDR3: CASSLDPLAGATDTQYF. In nucleotides, the CDR3 is TGTGCCAGCAGCTTAGATCCCCTAGCGGGGGCCACAGATACGCAGTATTTT.

The gene calls are TRBV6-4 and TRBJ1-1; D is possibly TRBD1 (5 bases). Germline V gene sequence: CDR1 MRHNA, CDR2 SNTAGT. The CDR3 is made up of 13 amino acids. V lost 6 bases and J 1 base, leaving 9 bases between the germline ends. The CDR3 DNA is TGTGCCAGCAGCCCACAGGAGAACACTGAAGCTTTCTTT. Protein product: CASSPQENTEAFF.

The chain links TRBV6-1 to TRBJ1-2; 9 nucleotides line up with TRBD1. The CDR3 length is 13 residues. CDR1 is MNHNS and CDR2 is SASEGT in the germline V gene. The junction had 4 bases not matched to a gene; V was cut back by 0 bases and J by 11 bases. This CDR3 is CASSEALDRGYTF. The CDR3 nucleotides read TGTGCCAGCAGTGAAGCCCTTGACAGGGGGTACACCTTC.

The chain combines TRBV6-1 with TRBJ2-7; perhaps TRBD2 as D (6 bases). The germline CDR1 and CDR2 sequences are MNHNS and SASEGT. The CDR3 length is 15 residues. Trimming stripped 5 bases from V and 1 base from J, with 15 bases between. As DNA, the CDR3 is TGTGCCAGCAGTCAAGGTGGAGGGGCGTCCTACGAGCAGTACTTC. Protein: CASSQGGGASYEQYF.

The CDR3 DNA is TGTGCCAGCAGTGGGACTCCGGGACAGGGCAAGACCCAGTACTTC. It encodes CASSGTPGQGKTQYF. V is TRBV6-1 and J is TRBJ2-5; 9 bases agree with TRBD1. Germline V lookup: CDR1 MNHNS, CDR2 SASEGT. Trimming cost V 4 bases and J 6 bases; bases outside gene matches: 9. The length of the CDR3 is 15 residues.

The chain carries TRBV18 and TRBJ1-2, with D possibly matching TRBD1 (6 bases). Germline lookup yields CDR1 KGHSH and CDR2 LQKENI. This CDR3 has 13 residues. Trimming shortened V by 6 bases and J by 8 bases, and 16 bases separated the two germline ends. The DNA for the CDR3 is TGTGCCAGCTCCGTCACAGGGCGGGGCGGCTACACCTTC. This encodes CASSVTGRGGYTF.

A note on this clone: A junction boundary mismatches the germline segment, possibly from a read error. This sequence joins TRBV5-4 and TRBJ2-5, with a weak D call TRBD2 (8 bases). CDR1 SGHNT and CDR2 YYREEE come from the germline V gene (reference sequence). The CDR3 length is 17 residues. CDR3 residues: CATSKGAGGGPQETQYF. The CDR3 DNA follows: TGTGCCACCAGCAAGGGGGCCGGCGGGGGGCCCCAAGAGACCCAGTACTTC.

V gene TRBV7-3 combines with J gene TRBJ2-5; TRBD2 agrees at 8 bases. The length of the CDR3 is 15 residues. From germline, CDR1 is SGHTA and CDR2 FQGTGA. After removal of 0 bases from V and 5 bases from J, the junction contained 5 bases not matched to a gene. CDR3 sequence: CASSLTSGGAETQYF. In DNA form, the CDR3 reads TGTGCCAGCAGCTTAACGTCCGGGGGGGCGGAGACCCAGTACTTC.

The J gene is TRBJ1-6, the V gene TRBV5-5; D unclear. The CDR3 totals 14 residues. V was pared by 4 bases and J by 7 bases, with 12 bases between. In germline, CDR1 is SGHKS, CDR2 YYEKEE (reference sequence). DNA of the CDR3: TGTGCCAGCAGCCCCCAGCGGGCAAATTCACCCCTCCACTTT. It encodes CASSPQRANSPLHF.